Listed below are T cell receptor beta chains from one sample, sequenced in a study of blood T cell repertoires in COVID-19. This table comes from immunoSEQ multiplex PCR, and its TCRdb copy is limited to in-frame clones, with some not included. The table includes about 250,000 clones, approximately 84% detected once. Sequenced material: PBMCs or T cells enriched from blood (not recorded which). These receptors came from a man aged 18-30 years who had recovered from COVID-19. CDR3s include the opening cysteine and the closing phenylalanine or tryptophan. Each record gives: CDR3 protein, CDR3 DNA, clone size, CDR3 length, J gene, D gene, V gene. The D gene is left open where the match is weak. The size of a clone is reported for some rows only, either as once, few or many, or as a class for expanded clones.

cdr3_aa: CATSVDSCVHFGEQYF
cdr3_nt: TGTGCCACCAGTGTGGACAGCTGCGTCCACTTCGGCGAGCAGTACTTC
clone_size: once
cdr3_length: 16
j_call: TRBJ2-7
d_call: -
v_call: TRBV24-1

cdr3_aa: CSVERSGDPNF
cdr3_nt: TGCAGCGTTGAAAGGTCAGGGGATCCTAACTTC
clone_size: -
cdr3_length: 11
j_call: TRBJ1-2
d_call: -
v_call: TRBV29-1

cdr3_aa: CASSYGQNTEAFF
cdr3_nt: TGTGCCAGCAGTTACGGACAGAACACTGAAGCTTTCTTT
clone_size: -
cdr3_length: 13
j_call: TRBJ1-1
d_call: -
v_call: TRBV6-5

cdr3_aa: CATSRDQTTRGEQFF
cdr3_nt: TGTGCCACCAGCAGAGACCAAACAACCCGAGGTGAGCAGTTCTTC
clone_size: -
cdr3_length: 15
j_call: TRBJ2-1
d_call: -
v_call: TRBV15

cdr3_aa: CASSQDSPKNIQYF
cdr3_nt: TGCGCCAGCAGCCAGGACAGCCCGAAAAACATTCAGTACTTC
clone_size: -
cdr3_length: 14
j_call: TRBJ2-4
d_call: -
v_call: TRBV5-1

cdr3_aa: CASSPGLAGGPSTDTQYF
cdr3_nt: TGTGCCAGCAGCCCGGGACTAGCGGGAGGGCCAAGCACAGATACGCAGTATTTT
clone_size: few
cdr3_length: 18
j_call: TRBJ2-3
d_call: TRBD2
v_call: TRBV4-2

cdr3_aa: CASSWGWDRGYEQFF
cdr3_nt: TGTGCCAGCAGTTGGGGATGGGACAGGGGCTATGAGCAGTTCTTC
clone_size: once
cdr3_length: 15
j_call: TRBJ2-1
d_call: TRBD1
v_call: TRBV6-5

cdr3_aa: CAISESTGGTYEQYF
cdr3_nt: TGTGCCATCAGTGAGTCGACGGGGGGAACCTACGAGCAGTACTTC
clone_size: -
cdr3_length: 15
j_call: TRBJ2-7
d_call: TRBD2
v_call: TRBV10-3

cdr3_aa: CASSVAPSGSGANVLTF
cdr3_nt: TGTGCCAGCAGCGTAGCACCCTCGGGTTCGGGGGCCAACGTCCTGACTTTC
clone_size: -
cdr3_length: 17
j_call: TRBJ2-6
d_call: -
v_call: TRBV9

cdr3_aa: CASSRREGGYTF
cdr3_nt: TGTGCCAGTAGTCGTCGGGAGGGGGGCTACACCTTC
clone_size: -
cdr3_length: 12
j_call: TRBJ1-2
d_call: -
v_call: TRBV19